This record covers a single TCR beta chain. What it binds is unknown. This entry comes from a study of CD8 T cells in ankylosing spondylitis. Germline-derived CDR1 and CDR2 are DFQATT and SNEGSKA (reference sequence). The CDR3 runs to 12 residues. V shed 4 bases and J shed 9 bases, with 13 bases lying between them. TCRdb re-analysed the 5' RACE reads in MiXCR, keeping a single row per CDR3 protein. Among 350,000 or so distinct CDR3 sequences listed, 6.5% to 10% were seen once. Notes on the study in general: Clones linked to the disease showed a CD8+ phenotype. They occurred at relatively low frequencies in peripheral blood. Characteristic, it appeared, of ankylosing spondylitis blood was a TCR beta motif of roughly 8 highly homologous variants. From matched ankylosing spondylitis synovial fluid, disease-linked clones were reportedly recovered at significantly enriched levels.

The chain combines TRBV20-1 with TRBJ1-5, with D perhaps matching TRBD1 (5 bases). The sequence came from a male donor with ankylosing spondylitis. Sequences were obtained from blood, either unsorted or a sorted T cell fraction (not recorded which). CDR3 amino acids: CSAKGAGAPQHF. The DNA for the CDR3 is TGCAGTGCTAAAGGGGCCGGAGCGCCCCAGCATTTT.